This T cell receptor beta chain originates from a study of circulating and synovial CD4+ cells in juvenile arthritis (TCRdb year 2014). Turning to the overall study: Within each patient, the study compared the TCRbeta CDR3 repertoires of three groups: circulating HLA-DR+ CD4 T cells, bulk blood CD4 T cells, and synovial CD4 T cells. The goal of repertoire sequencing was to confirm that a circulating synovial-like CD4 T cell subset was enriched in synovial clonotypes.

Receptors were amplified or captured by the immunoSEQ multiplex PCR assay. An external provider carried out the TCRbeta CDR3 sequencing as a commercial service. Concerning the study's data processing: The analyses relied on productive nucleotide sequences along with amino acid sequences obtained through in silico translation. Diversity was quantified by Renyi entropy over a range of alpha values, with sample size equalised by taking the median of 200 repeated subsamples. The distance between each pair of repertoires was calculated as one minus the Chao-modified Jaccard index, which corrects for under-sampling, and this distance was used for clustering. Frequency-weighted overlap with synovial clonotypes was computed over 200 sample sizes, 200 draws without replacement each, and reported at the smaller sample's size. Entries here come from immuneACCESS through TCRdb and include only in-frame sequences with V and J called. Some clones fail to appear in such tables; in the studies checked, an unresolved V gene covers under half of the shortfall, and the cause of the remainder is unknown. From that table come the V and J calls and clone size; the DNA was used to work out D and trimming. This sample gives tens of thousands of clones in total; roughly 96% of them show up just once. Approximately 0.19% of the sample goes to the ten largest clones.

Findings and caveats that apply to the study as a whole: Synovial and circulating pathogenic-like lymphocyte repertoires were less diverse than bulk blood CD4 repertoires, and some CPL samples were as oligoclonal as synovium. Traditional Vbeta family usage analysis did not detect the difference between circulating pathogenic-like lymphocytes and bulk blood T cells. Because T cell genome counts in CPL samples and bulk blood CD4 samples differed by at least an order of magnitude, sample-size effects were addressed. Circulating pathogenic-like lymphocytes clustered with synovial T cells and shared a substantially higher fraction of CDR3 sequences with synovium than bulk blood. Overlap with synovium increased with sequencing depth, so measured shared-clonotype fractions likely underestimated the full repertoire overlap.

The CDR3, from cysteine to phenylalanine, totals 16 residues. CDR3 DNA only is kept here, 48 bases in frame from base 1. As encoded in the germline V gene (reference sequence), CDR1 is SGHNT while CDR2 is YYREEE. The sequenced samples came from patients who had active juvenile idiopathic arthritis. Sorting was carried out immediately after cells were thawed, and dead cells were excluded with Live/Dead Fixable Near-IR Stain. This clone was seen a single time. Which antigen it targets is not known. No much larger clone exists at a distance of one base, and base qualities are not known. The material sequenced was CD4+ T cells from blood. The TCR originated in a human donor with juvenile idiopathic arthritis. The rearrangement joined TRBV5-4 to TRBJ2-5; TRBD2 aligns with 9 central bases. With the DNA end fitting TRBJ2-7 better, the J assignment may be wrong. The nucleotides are TGTGCCAGCAGCTTGGCGGTGGGTAGCGGGAGTTACGAGCAGTACTTC. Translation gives CASSLAVGSGSYEQYF.